The T cell receptor (beta chain) described here comes from a study of blood T cells in healthy people across ages. A second PCR, run for about 7 to 11 cycles, used a sample-barcoded 5' primer plus a J-beta primer mix. Sequencing of every sample gave 3 million or more CDR3-containing paired-end reads. Using its own MiXCR run on the 5' RACE reads, TCRdb lists one record per CDR3 protein. Counted here are a few hundred thousand distinct CDR3 sequences, 50% to 60% occurring once; the ten biggest clones make up 50% to 65%. Points on this clonotype: One end of the junction fails to match germline, which may point to a read error.

The CDR3 contains 16 residues. Germline lookup yields CDR1 SGHDT and CDR2 YYEEEE. What was sequenced was blood. This rearrangement joins TRBV5-6 to TRBJ2-1, with 7 nucleotides matching TRBD2. The source of this sequence is a man aged 55 to 70 in good health. This CDR3 reads CASSLRASGAYNERFF. In nucleotides, the CDR3 is TGTGCCAGCAGCTTAAGAGCTAGCGGAGCCTACAATGAGCGGTTCTTC.